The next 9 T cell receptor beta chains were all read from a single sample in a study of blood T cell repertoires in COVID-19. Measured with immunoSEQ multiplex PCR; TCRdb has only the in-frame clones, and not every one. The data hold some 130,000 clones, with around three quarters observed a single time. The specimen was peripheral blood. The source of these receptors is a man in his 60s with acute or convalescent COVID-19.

Here the CDR3 reads CASSLGGLNEKLFF. The CDR3 nucleotides are TGTGCCAGCAGCCTGGGAGGGCTGAATGAAAAACTGTTTTTT. The J gene is TRBJ1-4, the V gene TRBV5-6; D call uncertain. Germline values: CDR1 SGHDT, CDR2 YYEEEE. The CDR3 is 14 residues long. V lost 4 bases to trimming and J lost 5 bases, with 12 bases between them.

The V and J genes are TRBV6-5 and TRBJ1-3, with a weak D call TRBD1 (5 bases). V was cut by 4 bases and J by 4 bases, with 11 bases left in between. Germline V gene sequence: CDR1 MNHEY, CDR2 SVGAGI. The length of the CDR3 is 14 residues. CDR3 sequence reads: CASSFAGHGNTIYF. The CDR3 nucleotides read TGTGCCAGCAGTTTCGCGGGGCACGGAAACACCATATATTTT.

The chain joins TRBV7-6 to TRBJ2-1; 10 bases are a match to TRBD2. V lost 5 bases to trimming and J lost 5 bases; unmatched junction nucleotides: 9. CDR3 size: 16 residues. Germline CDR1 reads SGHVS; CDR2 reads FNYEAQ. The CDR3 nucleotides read TGTGCCAGCAGCCCGGTAGCGGGAGGTGCGGACAATGAGCAGTTCTTC. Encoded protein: CASSPVAGGADNEQFF.

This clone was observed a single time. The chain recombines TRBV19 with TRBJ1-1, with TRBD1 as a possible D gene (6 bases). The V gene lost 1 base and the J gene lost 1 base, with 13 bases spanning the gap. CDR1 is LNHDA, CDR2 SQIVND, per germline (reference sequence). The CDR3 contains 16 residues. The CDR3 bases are TGTGCCAGTAGTATAGGCCAACAGGGACGGAACACTGAAGCTTTCTTT. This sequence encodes CASSIGQQGRNTEAFF.

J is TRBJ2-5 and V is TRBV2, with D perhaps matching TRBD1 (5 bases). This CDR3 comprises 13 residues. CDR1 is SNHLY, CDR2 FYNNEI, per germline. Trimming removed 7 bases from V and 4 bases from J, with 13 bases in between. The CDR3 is CASTRQWGETQYF. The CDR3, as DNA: TGTGCCAGCACCCGACAGTGGGGAGAGACCCAGTACTTC.

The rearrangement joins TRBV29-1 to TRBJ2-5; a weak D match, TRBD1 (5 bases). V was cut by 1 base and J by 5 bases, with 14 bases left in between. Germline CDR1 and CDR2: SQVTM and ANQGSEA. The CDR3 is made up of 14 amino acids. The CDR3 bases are TGCAGCGTTGAAGGTAGAGACAGCACCGAGACCCAGTACTTC. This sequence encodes CSVEGRDSTETQYF.

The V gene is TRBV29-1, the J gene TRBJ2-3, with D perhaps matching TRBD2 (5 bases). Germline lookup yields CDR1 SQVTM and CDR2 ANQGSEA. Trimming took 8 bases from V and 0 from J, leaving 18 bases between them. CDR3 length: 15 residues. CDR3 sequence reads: CSFRPGSTSTDTQYF. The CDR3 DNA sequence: TGCAGCTTCCGGCCGGGATCTACTAGCACAGATACGCAGTATTTT.

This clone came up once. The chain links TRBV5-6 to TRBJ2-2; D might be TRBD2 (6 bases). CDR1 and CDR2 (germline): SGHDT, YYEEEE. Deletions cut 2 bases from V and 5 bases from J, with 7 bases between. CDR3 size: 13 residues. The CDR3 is CASSFGGTGELFF. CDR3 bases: TGTGCCAGCAGCTTTGGAGGGACCGGGGAGCTGTTTTTT.

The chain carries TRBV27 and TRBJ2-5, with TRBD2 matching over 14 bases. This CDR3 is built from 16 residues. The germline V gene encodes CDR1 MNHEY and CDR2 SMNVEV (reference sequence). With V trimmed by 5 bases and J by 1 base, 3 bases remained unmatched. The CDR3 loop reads CASSPGTSGSQETQYF. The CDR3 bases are TGTGCCAGCAGTCCGGGGACTAGCGGGAGCCAAGAGACCCAGTACTTC.